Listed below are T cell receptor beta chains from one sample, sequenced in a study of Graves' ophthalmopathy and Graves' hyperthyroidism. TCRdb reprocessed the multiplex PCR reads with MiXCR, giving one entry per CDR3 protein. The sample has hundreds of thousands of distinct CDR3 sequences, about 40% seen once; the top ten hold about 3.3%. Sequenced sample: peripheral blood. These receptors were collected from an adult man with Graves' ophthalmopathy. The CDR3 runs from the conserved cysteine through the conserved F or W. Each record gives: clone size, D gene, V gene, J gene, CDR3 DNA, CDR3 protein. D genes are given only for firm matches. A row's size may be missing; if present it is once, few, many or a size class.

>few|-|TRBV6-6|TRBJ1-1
TGTGCCAGCAGTAGGAGGAGGGGTACTGAAGCTTTCTTT
CASSRRRGTEAFF
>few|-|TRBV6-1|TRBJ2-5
TGTGCCAGCAGTGAAAATACAGGGTATGGGGAGACCCAGTACTTC
CASSENTGYGETQYF
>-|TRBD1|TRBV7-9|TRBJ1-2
TGTGCCAGCAGCTTACCCCTTCGACAGGGACGGGGCTACACCTTC
CASSLPLRQGRGYTF
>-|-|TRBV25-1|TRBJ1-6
TGTGCCAGCAGTGAATTCCAGACCCCGCCGAATTCACCCCTCCACTTT
CASSEFQTPPNSPLHF
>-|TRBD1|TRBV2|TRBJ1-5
TGTGCCAGCAGCCCGGGACAGGCTCCCCAGCATTTT
CASSPGQAPQHF
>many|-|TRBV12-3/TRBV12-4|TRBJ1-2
TGTGCCAGCCTTCCAAGCGAAGGAGCCTCCTATGGCTACACCTTC
CASLPSEGASYGYTF
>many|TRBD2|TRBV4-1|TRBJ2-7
TGCGCCAGCAGCCAGACCGAGCGGGAGGGCTTCGAGCAGTACTTC
CASSQTEREGFEQYF
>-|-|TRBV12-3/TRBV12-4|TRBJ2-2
TGTGCCAGCAGTGACAGTCCCACCGGGGAGCTGTTTTTT
CASSDSPTGELFF
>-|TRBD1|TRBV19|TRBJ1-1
TGTGCCAGTAGTATAGGACAGGGGGCAGAAGCTTTCTTT
CASSIGQGAEAFF
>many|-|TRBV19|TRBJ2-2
TGTGCCAGTAGTACCCACGGGAACACCGGGGAGCTGTTTTTT
CASSTHGNTGELFF
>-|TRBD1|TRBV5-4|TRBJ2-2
TGTGCCAGCAGTTCGGCCACCGGGACAGGGAACACCGGGGAGCTGTTTTTT
CASSSATGTGNTGELFF
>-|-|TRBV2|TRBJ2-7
TGTGCCAGCACGGACAGGAGGGCACTGAAGTACTTC
CASTDRRALKYF
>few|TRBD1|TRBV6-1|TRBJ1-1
TGTGCCAGCAGTGAAGGGACAGGGACCATGAACACTGAAGCTTTCTTT
CASSEGTGTMNTEAFF
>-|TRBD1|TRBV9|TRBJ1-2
TGTGCCAGCAGCGCGGACAGGGGGCCTGTTGGCTACACCTTC
CASSADRGPVGYTF
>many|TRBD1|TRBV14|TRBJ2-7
TGTGCCAGCAGCCCCCAGACAGGGGGGTACGAGCAGTACTTC
CASSPQTGGYEQYF
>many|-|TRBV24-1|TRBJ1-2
TGTGCCACCAGTGATCCCCGGGTACACTATGGCTACACCTTC
CATSDPRVHYGYTF
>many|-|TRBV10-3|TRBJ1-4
TGTGCCATCAGTCAGGCTAATGAAAAACTGTTTTTT
CAISQANEKLFF
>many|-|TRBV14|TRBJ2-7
TGTGCCAGCAGCCAAGTTGGCCAACGGGACATCAATTACGAGCAGTACTTC
CASSQVGQRDINYEQYF
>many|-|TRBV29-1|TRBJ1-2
TGCAGCGTGAGAGACAGGTCGTATGGCTACACCTTC
CSVRDRSYGYTF
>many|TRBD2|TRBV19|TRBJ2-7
TGTGCCAGTACCCCCCTAGCGGGAGGGAGCGAGCAGTACTTC
CASTPLAGGSEQYF
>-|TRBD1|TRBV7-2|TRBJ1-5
TGTGCCTGGAGTGTAAGGGACAGTGAGGATCAGCCCCAGCATTTT
CAWSVRDSEDQPQHF
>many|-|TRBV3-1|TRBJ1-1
TGTGCCAGCAGCCAAGAAGGGCAGGAAGAAGCTTTCTTT
CASSQEGQEEAFF
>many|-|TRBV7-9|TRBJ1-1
TGTGCCAGCAGCTCACCCCAGGGGAAAAACACTGAAGCTTTCTTT
CASSSPQGKNTEAFF
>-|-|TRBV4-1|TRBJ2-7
TGCGCCAGCAGCCATCCAGCGCAGGGTCACGAGCAGTACTTC
CASSHPAQGHEQYF
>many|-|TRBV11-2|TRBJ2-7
TGTGCCAGCAGCTTAGCCTTAGGGGTGAACTACGAGCAGTACTTC
CASSLALGVNYEQYF
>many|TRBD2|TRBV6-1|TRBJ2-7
TGTGCCAGCAGGGAGCGGGGGGCCTACGAGCAGTACTTC
CASRERGAYEQYF
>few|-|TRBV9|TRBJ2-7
TGTGCCAGCAGCTCCTACGACAGTCTCTACGAGCAGTACTTC
CASSSYDSLYEQYF
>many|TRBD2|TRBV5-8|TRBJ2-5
TGTGCCAGCAGCCCGCGGGAGCAAGAGACCCAGTACTTC
CASSPREQETQYF
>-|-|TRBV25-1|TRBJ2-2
TGTGCCGCACAGGGGAACACCGGGGAGCTGTTTTTT
CAAQGNTGELFF
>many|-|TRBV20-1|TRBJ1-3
TGCAGTGCTAGATCCCAGAGCTCTGGAAACACCATATATTTT
CSARSQSSGNTIYF
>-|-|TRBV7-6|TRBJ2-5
TGTGCCAGCAGCTTAGTAGGGGCGTCCCCTCAACCGGAGACCCAGTACTTC
CASSLVGASPQPETQYF
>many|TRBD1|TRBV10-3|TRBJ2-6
TGTGCCATCAGAACAGGGGGAGTATTATCTGGGGCCAACGTCCTGACTTTC
CAIRTGGVLSGANVLTF
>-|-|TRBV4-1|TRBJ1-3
TGCGCCAGCAGCCAAGCCTGGACGGCCAGCTCTGGAAACACCATATATTTT
CASSQAWTASSGNTIYF
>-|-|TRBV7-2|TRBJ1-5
TGTGCCAGCAGCCAAGATCACGGGGGAGGCAATCAGCCCCAGCATTTT
CASSQDHGGGNQPQHF
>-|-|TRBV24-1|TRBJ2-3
TGTGCCACCAGTGATGCCTTGATTACAGATACGCAGTATTTT
CATSDALITDTQYF
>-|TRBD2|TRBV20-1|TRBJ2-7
TGCAGTGCCTGGGGTTCGCGGGAGTCCTACGAGCAGTACTTC
CSAWGSRESYEQYF
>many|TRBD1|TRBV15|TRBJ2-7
TGTGCCACCAGCAGAGACACGGGACAGGGGACCTACGAGCAGTACTTC
CATSRDTGQGTYEQYF
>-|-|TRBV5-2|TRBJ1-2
TGTGCCAGCCAACTTTGGGACAGGGCTTATGGCTACACCTTC
CASQLWDRAYGYTF
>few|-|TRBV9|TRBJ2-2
TGTGCCAGCAGCGTGGTTGCCAGGGAGCTGTTTTTT
CASSVVARELFF
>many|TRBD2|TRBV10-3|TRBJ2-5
TGTGCCATCATGGATAGCGGGGTGCAAGAGACCCAGTACTTC
CAIMDSGVQETQYF
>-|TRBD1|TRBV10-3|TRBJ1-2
TGTGCCAGCAGGCCAGGGACAGGGAACGGCTACACCTTC
CASRPGTGNGYTF
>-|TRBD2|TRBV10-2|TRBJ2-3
TGCGCCAGCAGATGGGGGACTAGCGGGGTGGGAGATACGCAGTATTTT
CASRWGTSGVGDTQYF
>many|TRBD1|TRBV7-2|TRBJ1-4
TGTGCCAGCAGTCCAGACAGGGGGTCTGAAAAACTGTTTTTT
CASSPDRGSEKLFF
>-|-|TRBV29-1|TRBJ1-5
TGCAGCGTTGAAGGGGAAACGTCCCAGCATTTT
CSVEGETSQHF
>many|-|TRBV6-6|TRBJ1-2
TGTGCCAGCAGTTACTCGTATGACAGGTCACGCTATGGCTACACCTTC
CASSYSYDRSRYGYTF
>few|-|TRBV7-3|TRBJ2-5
TGTGCCAGCAGCAGGCGGGCGGAAGAGACCCAGTACTTC
CASSRRAEETQYF
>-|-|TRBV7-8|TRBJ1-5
TGCGCCAGCAGCCAAGACAGGAGGATAAATCGGCCCCAGCATTTT
CASSQDRRINRPQHF
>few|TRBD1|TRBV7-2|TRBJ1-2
TGTGCCAGCAGCGTAAGACAGGGAGCGGATGGCTACACCTTC
CASSVRQGADGYTF
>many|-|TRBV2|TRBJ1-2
TGTGCCAGCTCCCAGAACCTGGCTAACTATGGCTACACCTTC
CASSQNLANYGYTF
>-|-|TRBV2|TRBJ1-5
TGTGCCAGCAGTGCTCCTGGGGGGGGATCGAATCAGCCCCAGCATTTT
CASSAPGGGSNQPQHF
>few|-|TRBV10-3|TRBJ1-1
TGTGCCATCAGTTCGTTCGCGAACACTGAAGCTTTCTTT
CAISSFANTEAFF
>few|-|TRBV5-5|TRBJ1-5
TGTGCCAGCAGCTGGGGGGGGGCACATCAGCCCCAGCATTTT
CASSWGGAHQPQHF
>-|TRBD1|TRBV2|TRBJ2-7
TGTGCCAGCGACAGGGGCCAACGTACCTACGAGCAGTACTTC
CASDRGQRTYEQYF
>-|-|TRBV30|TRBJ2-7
TGTGCCTGGAGTCCCCCCGCGTACCCGGACGAGCAGTACTTC
CAWSPPAYPDEQYF
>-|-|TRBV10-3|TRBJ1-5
TGTGCCATCAAGGGCAGGGACCTAGATCAGCCCCAGCATTTT
CAIKGRDLDQPQHF